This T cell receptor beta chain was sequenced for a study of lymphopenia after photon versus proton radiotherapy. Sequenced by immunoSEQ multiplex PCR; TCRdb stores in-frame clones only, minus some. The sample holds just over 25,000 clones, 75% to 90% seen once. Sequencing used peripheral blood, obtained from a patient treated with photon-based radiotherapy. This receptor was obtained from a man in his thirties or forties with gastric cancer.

This CDR3 reads CAISKGLAGGSSSYNEQFF. CDR3 DNA: TGTGCCATCAGCAAGGGACTAGCGGGGGGATCGAGCTCCTACAATGAGCAGTTCTTC. This chain uses TRBV10-3 with TRBJ2-1; 15 positions agree with TRBD2. Trimming took 6 bases from V and 0 from J; bases not matched to a gene: 9. CDR3 size: 19 residues. Germline V gene data show CDR1 as ENHRY and CDR2 as SYGVKD.